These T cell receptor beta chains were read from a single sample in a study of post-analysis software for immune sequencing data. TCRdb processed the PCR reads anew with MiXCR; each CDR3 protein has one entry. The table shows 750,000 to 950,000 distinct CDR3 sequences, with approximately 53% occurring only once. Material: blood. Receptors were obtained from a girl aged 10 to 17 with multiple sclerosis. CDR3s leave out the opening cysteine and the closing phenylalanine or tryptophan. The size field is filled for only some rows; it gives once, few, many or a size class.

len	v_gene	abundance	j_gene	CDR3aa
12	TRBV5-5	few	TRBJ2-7	ASIEQGGRYEQY
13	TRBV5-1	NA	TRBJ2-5	ASSYRGTGGETQY
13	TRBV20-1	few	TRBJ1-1	SAPDKLTGDTEAF
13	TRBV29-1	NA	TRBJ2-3	SVDLREKGTDTQY
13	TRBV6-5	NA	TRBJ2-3	ASSWSRGREDTQY
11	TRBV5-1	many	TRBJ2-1	ASSLGRDNEQF
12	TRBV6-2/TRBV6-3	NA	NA	ASSYELPRDEQY
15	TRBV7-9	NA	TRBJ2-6	ASSLIRGVTGANVLT
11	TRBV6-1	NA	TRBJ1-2	ASRNKGGYGYT
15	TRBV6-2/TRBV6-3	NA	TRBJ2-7	ASSRWTSFPNSYEQY
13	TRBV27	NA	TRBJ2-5	ASSPHQGYQETQY
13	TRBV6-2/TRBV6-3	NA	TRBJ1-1	ASSPQGLLNTEAF
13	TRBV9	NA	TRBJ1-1	ASSVETGDDTEAF
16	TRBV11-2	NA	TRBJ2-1	ASSLVGWTSGTTYEQF
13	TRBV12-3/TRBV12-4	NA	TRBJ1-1	ASRRDRGPHTEAF
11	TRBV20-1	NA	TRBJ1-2	SAVNQGIYGYT
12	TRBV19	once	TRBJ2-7	ASSSDRGYYEQY
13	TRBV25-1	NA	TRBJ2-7	ASSETHIFPYEQY
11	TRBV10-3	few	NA	AISEGGGHEQY
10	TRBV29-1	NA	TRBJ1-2	SVEGNNYGYT